This T cell receptor (beta chain) is from a study of cytomegalovirus exposure and HLA in healthy donors. PCR was performed using 60 Vbeta and 13 Jbeta primers. Some clones are missing from TCRdb's copy, which holds only in-frame ones; the method was immunoSEQ multiplex PCR. Of about 130,000 clones in the sample, around 72% were seen once. This CDR3 is 12 amino acids long. Germline V lookup: CDR1 MNHEY, CDR2 SVGAGI. V dropped 7 bases and J dropped 6 bases, with 13 bases sitting between them. This TCR was recovered from a middle-aged woman in good health and CMV-seronegative. The sample was PBMCs. The chain uses TRBV6-5 and TRBJ2-7, with D maybe TRBD2 (6 bases). The CDR3 loop reads CASTSTRSEQYF. The CDR3 coding sequence is TGTGCCAGCACCTCGACTAGGAGCGAGCAGTACTTC.